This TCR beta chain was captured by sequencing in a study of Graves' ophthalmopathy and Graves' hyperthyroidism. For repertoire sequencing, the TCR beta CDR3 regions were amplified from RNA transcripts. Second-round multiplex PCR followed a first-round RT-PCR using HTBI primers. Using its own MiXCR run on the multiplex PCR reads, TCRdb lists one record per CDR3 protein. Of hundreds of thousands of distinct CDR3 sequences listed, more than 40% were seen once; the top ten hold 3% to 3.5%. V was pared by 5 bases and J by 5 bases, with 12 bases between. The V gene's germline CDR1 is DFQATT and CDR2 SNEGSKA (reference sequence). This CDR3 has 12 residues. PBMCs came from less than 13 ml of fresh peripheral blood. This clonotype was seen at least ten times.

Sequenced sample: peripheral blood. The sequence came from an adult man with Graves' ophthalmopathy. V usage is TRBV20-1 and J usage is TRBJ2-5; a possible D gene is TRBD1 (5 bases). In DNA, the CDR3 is TGCAGTGCTCAGGCAGGGCTGGAGACCCAGTACTTC. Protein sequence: CSAQAGLETQYF.